These 28 T cell receptor beta chains share one sample of origin, sequenced in a study of cytomegalovirus exposure and HLA in healthy donors. The PCR made use of 60 Vbeta and 13 Jbeta primers. Assay used: immunoSEQ multiplex PCR; TCRdb lists only in-frame clones, some missing. Among over 95,000 clones, roughly two thirds were seen once, and the ten largest hold roughly 8.7%. What was sequenced was PBMCs. Receptor source: a man aged 18 to 29 in good health and CMV-seropositive.

This clone has just one count. The genes are TRBV7-9 and TRBJ1-5, with D perhaps matching TRBD1 (5 bases). Germline V CDR1 and CDR2: SEHNR, FQNEAQ (reference sequence). With 5 bases removed from V and 6 bases from J, the gap between germline ends came to 14 bases. The CDR3 is 14 residues long. The CDR3 spells CASSPGGESQPQHF. The CDR3 nucleotides are TGTGCCAGCAGCCCGGGGGGGGAGTCTCAGCCCCAGCATTTT.

The chain is built from TRBV19 and TRBJ1-2, with no clear D. CDR3 size: 15 residues. Germline-derived CDR1 and CDR2 are LNHDA and SQIVND (reference sequence). V was pared by 5 bases and J by 2 bases, with 15 bases between. The CDR3 DNA reads as TGTGCCAGTAGTGCCCGTGGAGTTTTAAACTATGGCTACACCTTC. Translating gives CASSARGVLNYGYTF. The full variable domain, rest sourced from reference TRBV19 and TRBJ1-2, is DGGITQSPKYLFRKEGQNVTLSCEQNLNHDAMYWYRQDPGQGLRLIYYSQIVNDFQKGDIAEGYSVSREKKESFPLTVTSAQKNPTAFYLCASSARGVLNYGYTFGSGTRLTVV.

This clone was seen a few times. This chain joins TRBV20-1 and TRBJ1-1; unclear D gene. V dropped 6 bases and J dropped 3 bases, with 5 bases sitting between them. CDR3 size: 10 residues. Germline lookup yields CDR1 DFQATT and CDR2 SNEGSKA (reference sequence). In DNA form, the CDR3 reads TGCAGTGCCTACGACACTGAAGCTTTCTTT. Its protein is CSAYDTEAFF.

Written as DNA, the CDR3 is TGTGCCAGCAGTGCCGGGACAGGTTACGAGCAGTACGTC. Translation: CASSAGTGYEQYV. The chain is built from TRBV2 and TRBJ2-7; 8 bases align to TRBD1. The junction had 3 bases not matched to a gene; V was cut back by 4 bases and J by 4 bases. CDR1 SNHLY and CDR2 FYNNEI come from the germline V gene. The CDR3 runs to 13 residues.

In this sample, this clone turned up a few times. The chain uses TRBV19 and TRBJ1-5; TRBD1 matches 9 bases. V shed 5 bases, J shed 4 bases, and the junction held 6 bases outside the gene matches. The CDR3 contains 15 residues. CDR1 and CDR2 from the germline V gene are LNHDA and SQIVND (reference sequence). The CDR3 loop reads CASSPDRGGNQPQHF. The CDR3 DNA follows: TGTGCCAGTAGTCCGGACAGGGGTGGTAATCAGCCCCAGCATTTT.

Comments on this clone: Other DNA sequences in the sample encode the same CDR3. The chain has TRBV19 and TRBJ1-5, with TRBD1 identical over 11 bases. V shed 5 bases and J 2 bases; nucleotides not matched to a gene: 8. Per the germline V gene, CDR1 is LNHDA and CDR2 is SQIVND (reference sequence). CDR3 size: 17 residues. The CDR3 reads CASSPWDRGLGNQPQHF. CDR3 nucleotides: TGTGCCAGTAGTCCCTGGGACAGGGGGTTGGGCAATCAGCCCCAGCATTTT.

This sequence joins TRBV11-2 and TRBJ2-3, with 8 nucleotides matching TRBD2. The germline CDR1 and CDR2 sequences are SGHAT and FQNNGV. The CDR3 has 14 residues. With 8 bases clipped from V and 4 bases from J, the junction kept 8 bases outside the gene matches. This CDR3 reads CASLHRGGADTQYF. The CDR3 DNA follows: TGTGCCAGCCTCCATCGGGGGGGGGCAGATACGCAGTATTTT.

This clone came up a few times. The V gene is TRBV27, the J gene TRBJ1-1; 9 bases map to TRBD1. After removal of 10 bases from V and 0 bases from J, the junction contained 6 bases not matched to a gene. The germline V gene encodes CDR1 MNHEY and CDR2 SMNVEV (reference sequence). The CDR3 runs to 14 residues. CDR3 amino acids: CATQRDRVNTEAFF. CDR3 in DNA: TGTGCCACACAACGGGACAGGGTGAACACTGAAGCTTTCTTT.

The chain has TRBV28 and TRBJ2-6; 11 bases match TRBD1. The CDR3 totals 19 residues. Per germline, CDR1 MDHEN and CDR2 SYDVKM. Trimming cost V 4 bases and J 0 bases; bases outside gene matches: 8. The CDR3 is CASSYGPGTGGSGANVLTF. CDR3 DNA: TGTGCCAGCAGTTACGGTCCCGGGACAGGGGGCTCTGGGGCCAACGTCCTGACTTTC.

The chain uses TRBV2 and TRBJ1-2, with 8 bases lining up with TRBD1. CDR1 SNHLY and CDR2 FYNNEI come from the germline V gene. CDR3 length equals 17 residues. V was clipped by 8 bases and J by 1 base; unmatched bases: 15. The CDR3: CASFPRGPDTLNYGYTF. In nucleotides, the CDR3 is TGTGCCAGCTTCCCCAGGGGGCCAGATACCCTTAACTATGGCTACACCTTC.

The chain uses TRBV18 and TRBJ1-1; 7 positions match TRBD1. CDR1 and CDR2 from the germline V gene are KGHSH and LQKENI. The CDR3 runs 13 residues. V was pared by 2 bases and J by 9 bases, with 6 bases of the junction left unmatched. The CDR3 sequence: CASSPKGTAKAFF. The CDR3 DNA reads as TGTGCCAGCTCACCAAAGGGGACAGCCAAAGCTTTCTTT.

The chain is built from TRBV10-3 and TRBJ2-4; D might be TRBD1 (7 bases). With 3 bases removed from V and 9 bases from J, the gap between germline ends came to 18 bases. The CDR3 is made up of 15 amino acids. Germline assignment: CDR1 ENHRY and CDR2 SYGVKD. This chain's CDR3 is CAISEPGQSSGIQYF. The CDR3 DNA reads as TGTGCCATCAGTGAACCGGGACAGAGTAGCGGCATTCAGTACTTC.

CDR3 protein: CASNNQETQYF. DNA for the CDR3: TGTGCCAGCAACAACCAAGAGACCCAGTACTTC. The chain couples TRBV27 to TRBJ2-5; D is unresolved. Between the trimmed V and J ends, which lost 7 bases and 0 bases, there was a span of 3 bases. The CDR3 contains 11 residues. In germline, CDR1 is MNHEY, CDR2 SMNVEV (reference sequence).

In its sample, this clone was seen a few times. V gene TRBV7-6 combines with J gene TRBJ2-1; TRBD2 agrees at 15 bases. Trimming removed 4 bases from V and 2 bases from J; junction bases left unmatched: 6. The germline V gene has CDR1 SGHVS and CDR2 FNYEAQ. The CDR3 is made up of 18 amino acids. CDR3: CASSSRWTSGGAYNEQFF. The CDR3 nucleotides are TGTGCCAGCAGCTCTCGTTGGACTAGCGGGGGGGCCTACAATGAGCAGTTCTTC. The full variable domain, its missing parts supplied by reference TRBV7-6 and TRBJ2-1, is GAGVSQSPRYKVTKRGQDVALRCDPISGHVSLYWYRQALGQGPEFLTYFNYEAQQDKSGLPNDRFSAERPEGSISTLTIQRTEQRDSAMYRCASSSRWTSGGAYNEQFFGPGTRLTVL.

This clone was detected only a few times. The chain couples TRBV19 to TRBJ2-1; D is ambiguous. This CDR3 contains 13 residues. Trimming took off 0 bases at V and 4 bases at J, with 4 bases between the two ends. From germline, CDR1 is LNHDA and CDR2 SQIVND (reference sequence). The CDR3 reads CASSIDVYNEQFF. For the CDR3, the DNA is TGTGCCAGTAGTATAGACGTATACAATGAGCAGTTCTTC.

The V call is TRBV14, the J call TRBJ1-5, with unresolved D. Germline assignment: CDR1 SGHDN and CDR2 FVKESK. The CDR3 runs to 14 residues. V dropped 3 bases and J dropped 2 bases, with 8 bases sitting between them. CDR3 sequence (DNA): TGTGCCAGCAGCCAGTGGAGCGGCAATCAGCCCCAGCATTTT. Its translation is CASSQWSGNQPQHF.

The chain recombines TRBV6-1 with TRBJ2-5, with unresolved D. The ends were cut back, 7 bases at V and 4 bases at J, with 13 bases in the middle. This CDR3 has 13 residues. Germline CDR1 MNHNS, CDR2 SASEGT. Here the CDR3 reads CASTARVGETQYF. CDR3 in DNA: TGTGCCAGCACCGCCCGGGTCGGAGAGACCCAGTACTTC.

CDR3 protein: CASSVSRPGYTF. The CDR3, as DNA: TGTGCCAGCAGTGTTTCCAGGCCCGGCTACACCTTC. The V gene is TRBV6-4, the J gene TRBJ1-2, with unresolved D. The V gene's germline CDR1 is MRHNA and CDR2 SNTAGT. The germline V and J ends were trimmed by 4 bases and 8 bases, with 11 bases remaining between them. The CDR3 extends over 12 amino acids.

This clone was observed a handful of times. The chain combines TRBV27 with TRBJ1-6; 7 positions agree with TRBD1. Germline CDR1 MNHEY, CDR2 SMNVEV (reference sequence). V lost 6 bases and J lost 9; bases outside the gene matches: 8. This CDR3 has 14 residues. The CDR3 loop is CASRPGQLVSPLHF. The CDR3 DNA follows: TGTGCCAGCAGACCGGGACAGCTGGTTTCACCCCTCCACTTT.

The V call is TRBV29-1, the J call TRBJ2-3; TRBD2 aligns across 9 bases. The CDR3 has 17 amino acids. After removal of 5 bases from V and 2 bases from J, the junction contained 14 bases not matched to a gene. Germline V CDR1 and CDR2: SQVTM, ANQGSEA. CDR3 protein: CSVPRTRLAGNTDTQYF. The CDR3 DNA reads as TGCAGCGTTCCCCGAACGCGGCTAGCGGGGAACACAGATACGCAGTATTTT.

This chain links TRBV5-1 with TRBJ2-2; 10 nucleotides match TRBD1. With V trimmed by 4 bases and J by 0 bases, 9 bases remained unmatched. The germline V gene has CDR1 SGHRS and CDR2 YFSETQ. This CDR3 has 18 residues. CDR3 bases: TGCGCCAGCAGCCCAGTGGGACAGGGGAGCCCGAACACCGGGGAGCTGTTTTTT. Its protein is CASSPVGQGSPNTGELFF.

This clone was observed a handful of times. The chain is built from TRBV11-2 and TRBJ1-2; D may be TRBD1 (6 bases). V was clipped by 5 bases and J by 4 bases, with 17 bases between them. Germline V gene sequence: CDR1 SGHAT, CDR2 FQNNGV. This CDR3 spans 15 amino acids. The CDR3: CASSLPTGSSYGYTF. The CDR3 DNA reads as TGTGCCAGCAGCCTCCCGACAGGATCCTCCTATGGCTACACCTTC. The whole variable domain, remainder taken from reference TRBV11-2 and TRBJ1-2, is EAGVAQSPRYKIIEKRQSVAFWCNPISGHATLYWYQQILGQGPKLLIQFQNNGVVDDSQLPKDRFSAERLKGVDSTLKIQPAKLEDSAVYLCASSLPTGSSYGYTFGSGTRLTVV.

This clone was seen a handful of times. The rearrangement uses TRBV5-4 and TRBJ2-2; D unresolved. The germline V and J ends were trimmed by 4 bases and 6 bases, with 4 bases remaining between them. This CDR3 is 11 amino acids long. Germline V gives CDR1 SGHNT, CDR2 YYREEE (reference sequence). The CDR3 here is CASSRAGELFF. The CDR3 DNA is TGTGCCAGCAGCCGGGCCGGGGAGCTGTTTTTT.

V and J are TRBV11-2 and TRBJ2-7; 7 bases match TRBD2. With V trimmed by 5 bases and J by 0 bases, 4 bases remained unmatched. The length of the CDR3 is 14 residues. Germline CDR1 reads SGHAT; CDR2 reads FQNNGV. The CDR3 region has the DNA TGTGCCAGCAGCCCAAGCGGGGCCTCCTACGAGCAGTACTTC. Amino acids: CASSPSGASYEQYF.

The chain uses TRBV10-2 and TRBJ1-5; 8 positions match TRBD1. With V trimmed by 6 bases and J by 6 bases, 7 bases remained unmatched. CDR3 length equals 14 residues. Germline CDR1 reads WSHSY; CDR2 reads SAAADI. CDR3 sequence reads: CASRNRGAGQPQHF. The CDR3 DNA reads as TGCGCCAGCAGAAACAGGGGGGCGGGTCAGCCCCAGCATTTT.

The V gene is TRBV14, the J gene TRBJ2-1; 7 bases align to TRBD1. The length of the CDR3 is 14 residues. CDR1 SGHDN and CDR2 FVKESK come from the germline V gene. After removal of 5 bases from V and 7 bases from J, the junction contained 8 bases not matched to a gene. The CDR3 DNA reads TGTGCCAGCAGCAAGACAGGGAGAGGGAATGAGCAGTTCTTC. As protein: CASSKTGRGNEQFF.

V and J are TRBV7-3 and TRBJ2-1, with 8 bases that match TRBD2. The CDR3 is 15 residues long. Germline lookup yields CDR1 SGHTA and CDR2 FQGTGA. V was clipped by 2 bases and J by 6 bases; unmatched bases: 6. The CDR3 here is CASSLVLSGGNEQFF. In DNA form, the CDR3 reads TGTGCCAGCAGCTTAGTATTAAGCGGGGGCAATGAGCAGTTCTTC.

This clone has a handful of counts. This rearrangement joins TRBV6-1 to TRBJ2-1, with 11 bases fitting TRBD2. Germline trimming cut 6 bases from V and 6 bases from J; bases unmatched to any gene: 10. Per the germline V gene, CDR1 is MNHNS and CDR2 is SASEGT. The CDR3 is 16 amino acids. The CDR3 DNA is TGTGCCAGCAGGGAATATAGCGGGGGGGCCCGCAATGAGCAGTTCTTC. Amino acid sequence: CASREYSGGARNEQFF.